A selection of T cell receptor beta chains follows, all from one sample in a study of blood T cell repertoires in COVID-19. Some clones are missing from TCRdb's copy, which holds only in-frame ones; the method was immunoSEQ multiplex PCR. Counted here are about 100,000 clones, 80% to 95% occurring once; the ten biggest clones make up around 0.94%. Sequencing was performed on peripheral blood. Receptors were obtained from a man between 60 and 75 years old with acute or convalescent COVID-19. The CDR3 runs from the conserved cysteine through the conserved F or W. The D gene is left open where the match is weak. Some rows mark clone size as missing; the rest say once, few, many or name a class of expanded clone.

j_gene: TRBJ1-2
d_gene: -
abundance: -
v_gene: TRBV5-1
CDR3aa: CASSQGQSNYGYTF
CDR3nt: TGCGCCAGCAGCCAAGGACAGTCTAACTATGGCTACACCTTC

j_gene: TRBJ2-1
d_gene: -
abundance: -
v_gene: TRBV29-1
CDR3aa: CSVEYTGYGSHNEQFF
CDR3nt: TGCAGCGTTGAGTACACAGGGTATGGGAGTCACAATGAGCAGTTCTTC

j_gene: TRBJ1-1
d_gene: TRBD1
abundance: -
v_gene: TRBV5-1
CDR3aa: CASSLEGQGLTEAFF
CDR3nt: TGCGCCAGCAGCTTGGAGGGACAGGGCCTGACTGAAGCTTTCTTT

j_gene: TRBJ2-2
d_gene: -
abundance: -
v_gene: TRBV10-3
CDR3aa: CAISPGTGNTGELFF
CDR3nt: TGTGCCATCAGCCCCGGGACTGGGAACACCGGGGAGCTGTTTTTT

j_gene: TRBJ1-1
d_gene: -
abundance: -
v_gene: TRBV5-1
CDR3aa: CASSSFGRNTEAFF
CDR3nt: TGCGCCAGCAGCTCCTTCGGGAGGAACACTGAAGCTTTCTTT

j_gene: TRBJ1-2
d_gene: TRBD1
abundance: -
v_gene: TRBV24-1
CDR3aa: CATSAPTGTGDGYTF
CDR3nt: TGTGCCACCAGTGCTCCCACCGGGACAGGGGATGGCTACACCTTC

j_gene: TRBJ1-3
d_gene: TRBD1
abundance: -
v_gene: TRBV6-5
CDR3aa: CASSYSQGGRGNTIYF
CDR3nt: TGTGCCAGCAGTTACTCCCAGGGGGGTAGAGGAAACACCATATATTTT

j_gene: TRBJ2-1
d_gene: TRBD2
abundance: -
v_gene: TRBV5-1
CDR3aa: CASSPLAGVINEQFF
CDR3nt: TGCGCCAGCAGCCCCCTAGCGGGAGTAATCAATGAGCAGTTCTTC

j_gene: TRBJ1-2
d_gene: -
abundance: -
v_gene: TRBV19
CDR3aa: CASSIPASGLYGYTF
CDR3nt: TGTGCCAGTAGTATCCCCGCCTCAGGCCTCTATGGCTACACCTTC

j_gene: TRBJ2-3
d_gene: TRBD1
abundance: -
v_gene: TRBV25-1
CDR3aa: CASSEFRGLVTDTQYF
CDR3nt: TGTGCCAGCAGTGAATTCAGGGGGCTTGTAACAGATACGCAGTATTTT

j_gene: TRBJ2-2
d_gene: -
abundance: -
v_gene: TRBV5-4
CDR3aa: CASSLGGTNTGELFF
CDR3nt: TGTGCCAGCAGCTTGGGTGGCACGAACACCGGGGAGCTGTTTTTT

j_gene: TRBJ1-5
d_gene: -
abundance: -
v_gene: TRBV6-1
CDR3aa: CASSDAGDNQPQHF
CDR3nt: TGTGCCAGCAGTGATGCAGGGGACAATCAGCCCCAGCATTTT

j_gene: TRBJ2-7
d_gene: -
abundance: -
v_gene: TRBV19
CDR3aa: CASMTGSSYEQYF
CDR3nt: TGTGCCAGTATGACTGGGAGCTCCTACGAGCAGTACTTC

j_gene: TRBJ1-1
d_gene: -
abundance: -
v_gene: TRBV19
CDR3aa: CASSLYTEAFF
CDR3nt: TGTGCCAGTAGTCTTTACACTGAAGCTTTCTTT

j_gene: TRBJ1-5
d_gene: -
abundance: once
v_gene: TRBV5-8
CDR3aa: CASSFRNNQPQHF
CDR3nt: TGTGCCAGCAGCTTTAGAAATAATCAGCCCCAGCATTTT

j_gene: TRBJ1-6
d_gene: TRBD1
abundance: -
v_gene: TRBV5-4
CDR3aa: CASSDSTGVNSPLHF
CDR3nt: TGTGCCAGCAGCGACTCGACAGGGGTTAATTCACCCCTCCACTTT

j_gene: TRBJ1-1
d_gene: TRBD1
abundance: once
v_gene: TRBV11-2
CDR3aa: CASSLGQGTEAFF
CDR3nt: TGTGCCAGCAGCTTAGGACAGGGCACTGAAGCTTTCTTT

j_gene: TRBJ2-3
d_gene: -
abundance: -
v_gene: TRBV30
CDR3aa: CAWSDGGEGTDTQYF
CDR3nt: TGTGCCTGGAGTGATGGCGGGGAAGGCACAGATACGCAGTATTTT

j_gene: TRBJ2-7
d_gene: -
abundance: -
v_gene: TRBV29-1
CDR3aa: CSDKGEGYEQYF
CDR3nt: TGCAGCGATAAGGGGGAGGGTTACGAGCAGTACTTC

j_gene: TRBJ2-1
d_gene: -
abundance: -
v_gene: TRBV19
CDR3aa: CASSIPAGPYNEQFF
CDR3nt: TGTGCCAGTAGTATACCTGCGGGACCCTACAATGAGCAGTTCTTC

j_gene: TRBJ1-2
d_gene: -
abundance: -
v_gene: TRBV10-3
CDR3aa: CAIGAGEDYGYTF
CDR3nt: TGTGCCATCGGGGCAGGGGAAGACTATGGCTACACCTTC

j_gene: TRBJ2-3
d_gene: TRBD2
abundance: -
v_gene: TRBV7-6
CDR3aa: CASSPSPGLAGVSTDTQYF
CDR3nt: TGTGCCAGCAGTCCTTCCCCGGGACTAGCGGGAGTGAGCACAGATACGCAGTATTTT

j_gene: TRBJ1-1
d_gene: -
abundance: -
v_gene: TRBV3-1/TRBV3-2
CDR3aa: CASSQGGVGMNTEAFF
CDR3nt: TGTGCCAGCAGCCAAGGGGGGGTCGGGATGAACACTGAAGCTTTCTTT

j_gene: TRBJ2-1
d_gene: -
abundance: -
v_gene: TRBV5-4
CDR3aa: CASRPLATSINEQFF
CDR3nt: TGTGCCAGCAGACCTCTAGCGACCTCCATCAATGAGCAGTTCTTC

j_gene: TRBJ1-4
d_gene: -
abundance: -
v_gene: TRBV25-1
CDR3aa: CASSETGFNEKLFF
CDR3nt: TGTGCCAGCAGTGAAACGGGTTTTAATGAAAAACTGTTTTTT

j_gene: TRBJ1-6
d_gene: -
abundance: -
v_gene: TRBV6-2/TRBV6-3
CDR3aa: CASSSSRGLSIGNSPLHF
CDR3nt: TGTGCCAGCAGTTCGAGCCGGGGACTGTCAATTGGGAATTCACCCCTCCACTTT

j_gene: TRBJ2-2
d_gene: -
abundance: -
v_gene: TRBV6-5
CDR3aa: CASSYLGGVSGELFF
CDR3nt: TGTGCCAGCAGTTACTTGGGAGGTGTGTCCGGGGAGCTGTTTTTT

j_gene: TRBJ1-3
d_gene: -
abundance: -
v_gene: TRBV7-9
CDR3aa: CASSLETGNTIYF
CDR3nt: TGTGCCAGCAGCTTGGAGACTGGAAACACCATATATTTT

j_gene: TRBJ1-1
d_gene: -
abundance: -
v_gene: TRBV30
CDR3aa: CAWSVGGVKSEAFF
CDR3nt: TGTGCCTGGAGTGTCGGCGGGGTGAAATCTGAAGCTTTCTTT

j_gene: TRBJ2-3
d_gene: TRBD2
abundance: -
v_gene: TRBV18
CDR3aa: CASSPTLTSGSSDTQYF
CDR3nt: TGTGCCAGCTCACCGACCCTGACTAGCGGGAGCTCAGATACGCAGTATTTT

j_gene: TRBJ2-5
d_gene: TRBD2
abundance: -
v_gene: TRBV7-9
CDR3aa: CASSPDGGTLETQYF
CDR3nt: TGTGCCAGCAGCCCCGACGGGGGGACCTTGGAGACCCAGTACTTC

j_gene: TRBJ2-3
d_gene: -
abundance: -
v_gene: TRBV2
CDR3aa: CASSDTGTDTQYF
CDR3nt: TGTGCCAGCAGTGATACAGGAACAGATACGCAGTATTTT

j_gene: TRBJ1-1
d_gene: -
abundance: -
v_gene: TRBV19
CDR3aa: CASSISMQGGTEAFF
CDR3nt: TGTGCCAGTAGTATTTCTATGCAGGGAGGCACTGAAGCTTTCTTT

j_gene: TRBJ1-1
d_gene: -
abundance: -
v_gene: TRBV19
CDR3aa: CASSAGHPRGTEAFF
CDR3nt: TGTGCCAGTAGTGCCGGACACCCCCGCGGCACTGAAGCTTTCTTT

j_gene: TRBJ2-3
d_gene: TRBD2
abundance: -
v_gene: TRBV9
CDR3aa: CASGWREADTQYF
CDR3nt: TGTGCCAGCGGGTGGCGGGAGGCAGATACGCAGTATTTT

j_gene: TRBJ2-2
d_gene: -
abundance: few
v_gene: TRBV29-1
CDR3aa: CSVVGGDTGELFF
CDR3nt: TGCAGCGTTGTAGGCGGGGACACCGGGGAGCTGTTTTTT

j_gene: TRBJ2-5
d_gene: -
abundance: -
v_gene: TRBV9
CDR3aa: CASSEAALQETQYF
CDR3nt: TGTGCCAGCAGCGAAGCGGCGCTCCAAGAGACCCAGTACTTC

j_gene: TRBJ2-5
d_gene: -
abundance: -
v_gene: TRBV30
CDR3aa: CAWSVLAYQETQYF
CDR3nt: TGTGCCTGGAGTGTATTGGCTTACCAAGAGACCCAGTACTTC

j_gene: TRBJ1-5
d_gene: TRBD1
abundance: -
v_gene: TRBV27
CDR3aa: CASRRDSPNSNQPQHF
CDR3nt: TGTGCCAGCAGGCGGGACAGTCCGAATAGCAATCAGCCCCAGCATTTT

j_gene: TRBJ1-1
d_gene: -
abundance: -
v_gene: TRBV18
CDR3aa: CASSPVTPQGFMNTEAFF
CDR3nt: TGTGCCAGCTCACCAGTTACACCACAGGGATTTATGAACACTGAAGCTTTCTTT

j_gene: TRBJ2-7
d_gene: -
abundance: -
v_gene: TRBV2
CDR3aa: CASSMFTGAYEQYF
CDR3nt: TGTGCCAGCAGTATGTTCACAGGTGCCTACGAGCAGTACTTC

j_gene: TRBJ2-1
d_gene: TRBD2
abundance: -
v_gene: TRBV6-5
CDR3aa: CASSPGTSGVGEQFF
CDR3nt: TGTGCCAGCAGTCCCGGGACTAGCGGGGTCGGTGAGCAGTTCTTC

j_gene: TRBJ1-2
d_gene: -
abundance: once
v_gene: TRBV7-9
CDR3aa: CASSREEEGYTF
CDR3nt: TGTGCCAGCAGCCGCGAGGAAGAAGGCTACACCTTC

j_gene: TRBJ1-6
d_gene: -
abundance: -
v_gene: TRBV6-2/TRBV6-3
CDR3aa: CASSSKPSGGPNSPLHF
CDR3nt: TGTGCCAGCAGTTCAAAACCCTCGGGGGGCCCAAATTCACCCCTCCACTTT

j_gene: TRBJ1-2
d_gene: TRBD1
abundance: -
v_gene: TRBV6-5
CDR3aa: CASSLTGFDGYTF
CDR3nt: TGTGCCAGCAGCCTGACAGGGTTCGATGGCTACACCTTC

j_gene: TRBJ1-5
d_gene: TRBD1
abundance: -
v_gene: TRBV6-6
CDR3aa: CASSYSGTGRYQPQHF
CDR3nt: TGTGCCAGCAGTTACTCGGGGACAGGGCGCTATCAGCCCCAGCATTTT

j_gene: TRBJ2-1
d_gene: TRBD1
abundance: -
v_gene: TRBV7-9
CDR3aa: CASSTWTGDHNEQFF
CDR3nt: TGTGCCAGCAGCACCTGGACAGGGGACCACAATGAGCAGTTCTTC

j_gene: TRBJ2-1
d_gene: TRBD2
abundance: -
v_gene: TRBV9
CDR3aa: CASSAIAGAPGNEQFF
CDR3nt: TGTGCCAGCAGCGCTATAGCGGGAGCCCCGGGGAATGAGCAGTTCTTC

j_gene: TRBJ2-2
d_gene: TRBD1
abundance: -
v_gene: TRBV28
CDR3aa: CASTQGVGGELFF
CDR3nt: TGTGCCAGCACTCAGGGGGTAGGCGGGGAGCTGTTTTTT

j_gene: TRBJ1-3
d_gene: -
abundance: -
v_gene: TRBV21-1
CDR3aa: CAILGGGNTIYF
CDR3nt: TGTGCTATACTAGGGGGAGGAAACACCATATATTTT

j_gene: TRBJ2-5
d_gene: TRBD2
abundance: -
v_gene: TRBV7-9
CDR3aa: CASSLPSGREAQPQETQYF
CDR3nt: TGTGCCAGCAGCCTGCCGTCGGGGCGGGAGGCGCAGCCTCAAGAGACCCAGTACTTC

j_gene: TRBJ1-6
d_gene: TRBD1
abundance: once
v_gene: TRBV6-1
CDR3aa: CASSEQGASRNSPLHF
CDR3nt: TGTGCCAGCAGTGAACAGGGGGCGTCAAGGAATTCACCCCTCCACTTT

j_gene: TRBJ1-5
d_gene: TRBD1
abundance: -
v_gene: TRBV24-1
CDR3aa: CATSEGGQDNQPQHF
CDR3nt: TGTGCCACCAGTGAGGGGGGACAGGATAATCAGCCCCAGCATTTT

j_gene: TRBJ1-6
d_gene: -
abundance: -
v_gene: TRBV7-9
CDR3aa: CASSSRDKNSPLHF
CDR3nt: TGTGCCAGCAGCTCCCGGGACAAAAATTCACCCCTCCACTTT

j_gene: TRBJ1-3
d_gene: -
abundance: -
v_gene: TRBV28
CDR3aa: CASNVYGGNTIYF
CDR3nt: TGTGCCAGTAACGTTTACGGTGGAAACACCATATATTTT